The 9 T cell receptor beta chains given below trace back to one sample, sequenced in a study of cytomegalovirus exposure and HLA in healthy donors. Assay: immunoSEQ multiplex PCR; the TCRdb copy retains only in-frame clones and omits some. The table shows 100,000 to 150,000 clones, with roughly 89% occurring only once. The source material was PBMCs. The receptors were sampled from a young woman in good health and CMV-seronegative.

The genes are TRBV23-1 and TRBJ2-3, with D possibly being TRBD2 (6 bases). TRBV23-1 is annotated as an ORF whose role is uncertain. The CDR3 totals 13 residues. V was pared by 4 bases and J by 6 bases, with 11 bases between. Here the CDR3 reads CASSPEGGDTQYF. The CDR3 DNA is TGCGCCAGCAGTCCGGAGGGCGGGGATACGCAGTATTTT.

The chain recombines TRBV6-5 with TRBJ2-5; TRBD1 might be the D (5 bases). Germline V gives CDR1 MNHEY, CDR2 SVGAGI. V was pared by 7 bases and J by 4 bases, with 13 bases between. This CDR3 region has 13 residues. The CDR3: CASTRAQGETQYF. In nucleotides, the CDR3 is TGTGCCAGCACCAGGGCCCAGGGAGAGACCCAGTACTTC.

This sequence joins TRBV2 and TRBJ2-1; D not resolved. Germline CDR1 SNHLY, CDR2 FYNNEI. CDR3 length: 16 amino acids. The V end lost 6 bases, the J end lost 0 bases, and 15 bases lay between the germline ends. The CDR3 coding sequence is TGTGCCAGCAGGGAAAGTCGGCGGAGCTCCTACAATGAGCAGTTCTTC. Translation gives CASRESRRSSYNEQFF.

The chain combines TRBV9 with TRBJ2-3; TRBD2 agrees at 8 bases. Germline V lookup: CDR1 SGDLS, CDR2 YYNGEE. CDR3 length: 16 residues. The ends lost 0 bases at V and 1 base at J; junction bases unmatched: 4. In nucleotides, the CDR3 is TGTGCCAGCAGCGTAGTTCAAGCGGGGGGCACAGATACGCAGTATTTT. Translating it yields CASSVVQAGGTDTQYF.

This sequence joins TRBV6-5 and TRBJ2-7; D gene uncertain. The CDR3 spans 14 residues. CDR1 and CDR2 from the germline V gene are MNHEY and SVGAGI. V was pared by 0 bases and J by 3 bases, with 9 bases between. CDR3 nucleotide sequence: TGTGCCAGCAGTTACTCATGGCAGATCTACGAGCAGTACTTC. This translates into CASSYSWQIYEQYF.

V gene TRBV19 combines with J gene TRBJ1-6; D uncertain. CDR3 length equals 14 residues. The germline V gene has CDR1 LNHDA and CDR2 SQIVND (reference sequence). Trimming left V 3 bases short and J 5 bases short, with 8 bases between. The CDR3 bases are TGTGCCAGTAGTATCGGAGGCGATAATTCACCCCTCCACTTT. Translation: CASSIGGDNSPLHF. Full variable domain (remainder filled in from reference TRBV19 and TRBJ1-6): DGGITQSPKYLFRKEGQNVTLSCEQNLNHDAMYWYRQDPGQGLRLIYYSQIVNDFQKGDIAEGYSVSREKKESFPLTVTSAQKNPTAFYLCASSIGGDNSPLHFGNGTRLTVT.

This chain connects TRBV6-6 to TRBJ1-1, with D perhaps TRBD1 (5 bases). Germline CDR1 MNHNY, CDR2 SVGAGI (reference sequence). V dropped 5 bases and J dropped 1 base, with 8 bases sitting between them. The CDR3 length is 13 residues. CDR3 protein: CASSGRENTEAFF. CDR3 sequence (DNA): TGTGCCAGCAGTGGCAGGGAGAACACTGAAGCTTTCTTT.

The chain uses TRBV12-5 and TRBJ1-1; TRBD1 might be the D (6 bases). Germline loops: CDR1 LGHNT, CDR2 FRNRAP. This CDR3 has 16 residues. Trimming stripped 3 bases from V and 0 bases from J, with 14 bases between. The CDR3 loop reads CASGFLLQGMNTEAFF. CDR3 bases: TGTGCTAGTGGTTTTCTATTACAGGGAATGAACACTGAAGCTTTCTTT.

The CDR3 protein is CASSQDVRAGGVETQYF. The CDR3 DNA is TGTGCCAGCAGCCAAGATGTGCGAGCGGGAGGGGTCGAGACCCAGTACTTC. The chain uses TRBV4-2 and TRBJ2-5; 10 positions match TRBD2. V gave up 0 bases and J gave up 5 bases; unmatched junction bases: 9. Germline assignment: CDR1 LGHNA and CDR2 YNFKEQ. The CDR3 is made up of 17 amino acids.